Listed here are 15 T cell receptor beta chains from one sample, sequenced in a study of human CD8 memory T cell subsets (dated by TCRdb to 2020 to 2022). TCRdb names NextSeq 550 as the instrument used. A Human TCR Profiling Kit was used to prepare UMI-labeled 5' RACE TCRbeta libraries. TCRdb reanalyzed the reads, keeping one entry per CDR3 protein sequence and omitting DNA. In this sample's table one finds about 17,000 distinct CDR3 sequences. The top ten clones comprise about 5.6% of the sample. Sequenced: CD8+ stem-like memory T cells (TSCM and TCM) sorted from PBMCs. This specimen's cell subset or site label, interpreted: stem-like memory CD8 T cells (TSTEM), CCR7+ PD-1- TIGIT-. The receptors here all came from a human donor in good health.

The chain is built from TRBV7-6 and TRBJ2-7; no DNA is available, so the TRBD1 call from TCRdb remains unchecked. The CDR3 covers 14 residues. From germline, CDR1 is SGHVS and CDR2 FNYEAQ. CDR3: CASTLTEAAYEQYF.

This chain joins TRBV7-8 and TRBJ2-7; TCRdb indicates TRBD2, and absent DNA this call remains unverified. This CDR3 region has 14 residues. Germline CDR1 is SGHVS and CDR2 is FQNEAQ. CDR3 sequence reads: CASSSLAGDYEQYF.

The CDR3 spells CATSTGGAQYNEQFF. The genes are TRBV15 and TRBJ2-1; TCRdb gives TRBD1 as the D gene, but with no DNA this cannot be confirmed. The CDR3 sequence is 15 residues long. The germline V gene has CDR1 LNHNV and CDR2 YYDKDF (reference sequence). Looking up the rest from reference TRBV15 and TRBJ2-1 gives the full variable domain: DAMVIQNPRYQVTQFGKPVTLSCSQTLNHNVMYWYQQKSSQAPKLLFHYYDKDFNNEADTPDNFQSRRPNTSFCFLDIRSPGLGDTAMYLCATSTGGAQYNEQFFGPGTRLTVL.

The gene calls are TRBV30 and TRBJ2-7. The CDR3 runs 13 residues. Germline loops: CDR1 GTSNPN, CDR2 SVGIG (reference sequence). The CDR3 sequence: CAWSADRTYEQYF.

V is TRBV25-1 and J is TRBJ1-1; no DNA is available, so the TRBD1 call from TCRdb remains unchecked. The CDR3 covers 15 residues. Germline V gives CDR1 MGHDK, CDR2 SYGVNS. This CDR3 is CASSDLTGAEAEAFF.

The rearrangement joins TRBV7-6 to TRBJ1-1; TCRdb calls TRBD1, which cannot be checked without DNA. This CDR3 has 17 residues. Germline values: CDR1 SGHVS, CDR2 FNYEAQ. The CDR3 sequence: CASSLEAGQGSNTEAFF.

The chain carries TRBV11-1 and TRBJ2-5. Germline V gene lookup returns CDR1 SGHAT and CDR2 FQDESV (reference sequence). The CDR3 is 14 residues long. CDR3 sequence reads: CASSSVERQETQYF.

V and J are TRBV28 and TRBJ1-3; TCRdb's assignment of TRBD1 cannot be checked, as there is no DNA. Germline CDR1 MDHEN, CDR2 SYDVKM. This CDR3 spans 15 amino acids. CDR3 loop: CASSFRGFTGNTIYF.

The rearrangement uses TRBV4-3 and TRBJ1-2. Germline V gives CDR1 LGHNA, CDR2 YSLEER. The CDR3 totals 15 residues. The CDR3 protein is CASSQGRTVNYGYTF.

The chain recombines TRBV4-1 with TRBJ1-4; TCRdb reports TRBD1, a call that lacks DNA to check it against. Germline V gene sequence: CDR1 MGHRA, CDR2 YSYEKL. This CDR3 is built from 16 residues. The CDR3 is CASSHDGVGQTEKLFF.

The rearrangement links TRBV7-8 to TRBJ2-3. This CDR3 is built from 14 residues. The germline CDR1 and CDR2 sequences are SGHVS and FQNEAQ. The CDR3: CASSPSAVPDTQYF.

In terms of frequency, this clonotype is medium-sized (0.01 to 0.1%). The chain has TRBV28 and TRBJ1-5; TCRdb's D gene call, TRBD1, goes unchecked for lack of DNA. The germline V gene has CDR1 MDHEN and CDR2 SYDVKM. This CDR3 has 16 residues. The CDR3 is CASSFGTDYSNQPQHF.

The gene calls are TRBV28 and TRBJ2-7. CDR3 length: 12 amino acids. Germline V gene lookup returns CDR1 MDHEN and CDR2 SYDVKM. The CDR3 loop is CASSLVSYEQYF.

The CDR3 region is CASSPTGSYGYTF. V usage is TRBV7-9 and J usage is TRBJ1-2; there is no DNA to check the TCRdb D call of TRBD1. Germline V gene sequence: CDR1 SEHNR, CDR2 FQNEAQ (reference sequence). The CDR3 runs 13 residues.

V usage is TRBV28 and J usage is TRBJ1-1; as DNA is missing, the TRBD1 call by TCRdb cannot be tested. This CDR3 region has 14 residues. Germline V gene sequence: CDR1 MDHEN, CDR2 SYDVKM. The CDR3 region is CASSHRVLDTEAFF.